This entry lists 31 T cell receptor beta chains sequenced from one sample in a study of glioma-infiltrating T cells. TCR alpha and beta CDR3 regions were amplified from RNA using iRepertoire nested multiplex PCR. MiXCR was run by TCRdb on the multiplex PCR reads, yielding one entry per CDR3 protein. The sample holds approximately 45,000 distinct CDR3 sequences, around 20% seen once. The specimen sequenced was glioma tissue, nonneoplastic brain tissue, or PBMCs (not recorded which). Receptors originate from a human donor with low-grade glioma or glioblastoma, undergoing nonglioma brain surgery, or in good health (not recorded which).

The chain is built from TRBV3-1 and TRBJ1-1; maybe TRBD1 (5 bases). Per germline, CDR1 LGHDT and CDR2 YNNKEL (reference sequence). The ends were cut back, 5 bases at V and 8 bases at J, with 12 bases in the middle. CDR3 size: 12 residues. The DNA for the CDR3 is TGTGCCAGCAGCAAGGGGACTGTCGAAGCTTTCTTT. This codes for CASSKGTVEAFF.

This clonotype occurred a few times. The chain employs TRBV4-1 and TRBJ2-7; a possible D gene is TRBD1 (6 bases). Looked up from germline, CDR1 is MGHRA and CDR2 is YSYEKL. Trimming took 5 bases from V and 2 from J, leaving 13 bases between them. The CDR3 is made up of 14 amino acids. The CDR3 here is CASSLQQGTYEQYF. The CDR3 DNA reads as TGCGCCAGCAGCTTACAACAGGGTACCTACGAGCAGTACTTC.

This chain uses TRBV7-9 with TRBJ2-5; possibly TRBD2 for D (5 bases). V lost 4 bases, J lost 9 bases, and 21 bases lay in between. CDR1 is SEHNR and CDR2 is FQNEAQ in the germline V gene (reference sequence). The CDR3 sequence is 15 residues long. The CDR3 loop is CASSWETYGPGAQYF. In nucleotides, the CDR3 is TGTGCCAGCAGCTGGGAGACATACGGACCCGGGGCCCAGTACTTC.

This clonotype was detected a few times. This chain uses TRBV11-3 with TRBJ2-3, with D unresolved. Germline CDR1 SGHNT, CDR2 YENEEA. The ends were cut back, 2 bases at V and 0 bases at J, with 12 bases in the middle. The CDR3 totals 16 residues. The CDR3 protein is CASSLSTYTSTDTQYF. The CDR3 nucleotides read TGTGCCAGCAGCTTATCGACCTACACTAGCACAGATACGCAGTATTTT.

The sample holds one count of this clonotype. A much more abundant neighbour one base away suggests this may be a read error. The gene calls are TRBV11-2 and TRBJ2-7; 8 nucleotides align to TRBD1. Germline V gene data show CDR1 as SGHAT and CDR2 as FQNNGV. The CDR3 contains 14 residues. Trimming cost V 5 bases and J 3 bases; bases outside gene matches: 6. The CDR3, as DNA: TGTGCCAGCAGCCCCGGGGACAGGTTCTACGAGCAGTACGTC. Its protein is CASSPGDRFYEQYV.

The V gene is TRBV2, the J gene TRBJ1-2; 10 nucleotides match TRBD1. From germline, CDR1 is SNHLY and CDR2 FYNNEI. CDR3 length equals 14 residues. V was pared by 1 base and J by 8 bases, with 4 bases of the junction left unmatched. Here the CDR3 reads CASSEVGTGEGYTF. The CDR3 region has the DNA TGTGCCAGCAGTGAAGTCGGGACAGGGGAGGGCTACACCTTC.

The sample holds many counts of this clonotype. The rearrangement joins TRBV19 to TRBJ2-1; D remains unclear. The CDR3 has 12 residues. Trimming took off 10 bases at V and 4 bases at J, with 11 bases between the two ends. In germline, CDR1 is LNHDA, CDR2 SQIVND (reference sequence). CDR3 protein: CATQDGYNEQFF. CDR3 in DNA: TGTGCCACCCAGGACGGATACAATGAGCAGTTCTTC.

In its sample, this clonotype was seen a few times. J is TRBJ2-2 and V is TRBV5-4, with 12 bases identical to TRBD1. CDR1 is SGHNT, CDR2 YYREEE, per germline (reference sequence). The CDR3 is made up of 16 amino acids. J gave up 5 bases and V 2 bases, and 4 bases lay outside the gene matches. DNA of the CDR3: TGTGCCAGCAGCTTTGGGGACAGGGGGCATACCGGGGAGCTGTTTTTT. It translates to CASSFGDRGHTGELFF.

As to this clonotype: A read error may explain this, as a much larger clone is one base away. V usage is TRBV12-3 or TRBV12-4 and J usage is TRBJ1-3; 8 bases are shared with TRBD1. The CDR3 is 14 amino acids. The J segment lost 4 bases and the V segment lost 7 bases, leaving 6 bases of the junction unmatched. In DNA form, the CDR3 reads TGTGCCAGCAATCATCAGGGGGCGGGAAACACCATATATTTT. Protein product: CASNHQGAGNTIYF.

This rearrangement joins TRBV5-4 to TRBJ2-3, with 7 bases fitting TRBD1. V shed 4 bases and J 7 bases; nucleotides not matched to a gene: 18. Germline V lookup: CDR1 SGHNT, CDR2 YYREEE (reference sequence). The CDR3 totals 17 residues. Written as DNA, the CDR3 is TGTGCCAGCAGCCACGGTGGGGAACAGGGGTTAGGGCATACGCAGTATTTT. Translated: CASSHGGEQGLGHTQYF.

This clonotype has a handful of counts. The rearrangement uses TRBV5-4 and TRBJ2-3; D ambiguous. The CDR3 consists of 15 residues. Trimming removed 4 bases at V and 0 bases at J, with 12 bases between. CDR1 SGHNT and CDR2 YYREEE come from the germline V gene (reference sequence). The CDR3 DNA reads TGTGCCAGCAGCCCCGCAGCAGGCAGCACAGATACGCAGTATTTT. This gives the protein CASSPAAGSTDTQYF.

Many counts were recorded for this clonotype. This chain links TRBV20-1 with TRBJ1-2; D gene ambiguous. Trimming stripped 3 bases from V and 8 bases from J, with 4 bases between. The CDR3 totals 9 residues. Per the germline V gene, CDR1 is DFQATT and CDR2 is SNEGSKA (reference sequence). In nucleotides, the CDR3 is TGCAGTGCTAGTCCCGGCTACACCTTC. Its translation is CSASPGYTF.

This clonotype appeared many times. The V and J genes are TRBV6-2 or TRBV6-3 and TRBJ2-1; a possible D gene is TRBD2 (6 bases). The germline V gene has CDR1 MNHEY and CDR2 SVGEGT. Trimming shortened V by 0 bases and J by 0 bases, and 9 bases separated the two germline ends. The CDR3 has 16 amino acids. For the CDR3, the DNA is TGTGCCAGCAGTTACTCCGGGAGCGCCTCCTACAATGAGCAGTTCTTC. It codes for CASSYSGSASYNEQFF.

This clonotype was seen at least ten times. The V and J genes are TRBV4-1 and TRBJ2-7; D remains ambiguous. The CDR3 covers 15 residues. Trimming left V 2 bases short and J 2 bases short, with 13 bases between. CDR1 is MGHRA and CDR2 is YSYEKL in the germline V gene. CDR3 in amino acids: CASSQKVSSPYEQYF. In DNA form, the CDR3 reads TGCGCCAGCAGCCAAAAGGTGTCTTCCCCCTACGAGCAGTACTTC.

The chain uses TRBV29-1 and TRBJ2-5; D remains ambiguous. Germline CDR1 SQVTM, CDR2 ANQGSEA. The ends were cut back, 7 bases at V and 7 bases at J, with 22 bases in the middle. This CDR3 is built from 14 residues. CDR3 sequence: CSAQRETAEGTQYF. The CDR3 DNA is TGCAGCGCTCAACGCGAAACCGCCGAAGGGACCCAGTACTTC.

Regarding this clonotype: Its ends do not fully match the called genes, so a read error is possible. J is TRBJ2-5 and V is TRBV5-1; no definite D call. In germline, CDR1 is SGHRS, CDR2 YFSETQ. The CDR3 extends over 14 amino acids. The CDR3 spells CASSLSPPQEAQYF. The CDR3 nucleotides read TGCGCCAGCAGCTTGTCCCCCCCTCAAGAGGCCCAGTACTTC.

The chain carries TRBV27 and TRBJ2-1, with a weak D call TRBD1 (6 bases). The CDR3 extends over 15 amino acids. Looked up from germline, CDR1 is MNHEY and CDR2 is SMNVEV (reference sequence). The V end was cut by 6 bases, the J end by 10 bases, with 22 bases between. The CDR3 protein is CASRTYGQTSYEQFF. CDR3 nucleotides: TGTGCCAGCAGAACCTATGGACAGACCTCCTACGAGCAGTTCTTC.

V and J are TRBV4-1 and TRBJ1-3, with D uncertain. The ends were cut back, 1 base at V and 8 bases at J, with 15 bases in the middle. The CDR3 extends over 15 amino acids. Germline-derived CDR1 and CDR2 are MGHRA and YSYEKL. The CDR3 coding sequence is TGCGCCAGCAGCCAAGGGTGGATCGAGGGAGACACCATATATTTT. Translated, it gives CASSQGWIEGDTIYF.

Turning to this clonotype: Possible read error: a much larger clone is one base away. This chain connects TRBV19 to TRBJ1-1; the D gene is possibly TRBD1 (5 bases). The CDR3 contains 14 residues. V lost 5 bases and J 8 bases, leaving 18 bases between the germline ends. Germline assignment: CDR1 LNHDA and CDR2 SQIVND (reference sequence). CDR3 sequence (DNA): TGTGCCAGTAGTTCCTTAAGGGGTGTGCGGGAAGCTTTCTTT. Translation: CASSSLRGVREAFF.

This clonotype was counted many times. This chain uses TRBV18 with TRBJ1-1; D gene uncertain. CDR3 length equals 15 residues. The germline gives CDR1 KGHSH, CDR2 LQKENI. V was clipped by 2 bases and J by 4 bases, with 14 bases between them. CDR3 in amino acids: CASSPDEAPVTEAFF. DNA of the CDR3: TGTGCCAGCTCACCAGATGAGGCCCCTGTCACTGAAGCTTTCTTT.

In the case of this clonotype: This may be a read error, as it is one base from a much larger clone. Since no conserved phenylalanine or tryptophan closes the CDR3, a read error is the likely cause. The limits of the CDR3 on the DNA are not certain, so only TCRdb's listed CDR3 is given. The CDR3 protein is CAGSDSERLAVG. The chain couples TRBV6-4 to TRBJ2-3; TRBD2, the D gene given by the table, was not confirmed from the DNA. CDR1 and CDR2 from the germline V gene are MRHNA and SNTAGT. Including both end residues, the CDR3 is 12 amino acids long.

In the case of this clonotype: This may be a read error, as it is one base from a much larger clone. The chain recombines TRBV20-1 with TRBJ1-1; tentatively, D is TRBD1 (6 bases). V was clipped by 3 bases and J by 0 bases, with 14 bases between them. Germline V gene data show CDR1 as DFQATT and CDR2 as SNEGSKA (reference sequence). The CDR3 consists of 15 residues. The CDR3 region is CSARSVGGMNTEAFF. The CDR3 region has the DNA TGCAGTGCTAGGTCGGTAGGGGGGATGAACACTGAAGCTTTCTTT.

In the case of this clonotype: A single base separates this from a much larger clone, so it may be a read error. The CDR3 coding sequence is TGTGCCAGCAGACAAGATGCGAGTTCGCCCCAGCATTTT. Translation: CASRQDASSPQHF. V usage is TRBV3-1 and J usage is TRBJ1-5; D is undetermined. Germline V gives CDR1 LGHDT, CDR2 YNNKEL (reference sequence). This CDR3 contains 13 residues.

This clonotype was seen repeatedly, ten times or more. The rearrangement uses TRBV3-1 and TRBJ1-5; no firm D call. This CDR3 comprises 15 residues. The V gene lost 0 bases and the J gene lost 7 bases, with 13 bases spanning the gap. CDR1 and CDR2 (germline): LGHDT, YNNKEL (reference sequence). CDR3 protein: CASSQDLGHGQPQHF. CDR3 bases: TGTGCCAGCAGCCAAGACCTTGGGCATGGGCAGCCCCAGCATTTT. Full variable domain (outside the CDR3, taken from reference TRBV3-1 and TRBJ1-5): DTAVSQTPKYLVTQMGNDKSIKCEQNLGHDTMYWYKQDSKKFLKIMFSYNNKELIINETVPNRFSPKSPDKAHLNLHINSLELGDSAVYFCASSQDLGHGQPQHFGDGTRLSIL.

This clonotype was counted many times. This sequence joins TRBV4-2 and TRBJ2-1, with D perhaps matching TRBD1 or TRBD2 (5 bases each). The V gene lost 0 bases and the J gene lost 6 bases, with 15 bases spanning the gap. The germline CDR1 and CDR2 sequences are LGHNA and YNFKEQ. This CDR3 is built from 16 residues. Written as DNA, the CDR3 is TGTGCCAGCAGCCAAGATCAAGGGGACGCGGTCAATGAGCAGTTCTTC. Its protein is CASSQDQGDAVNEQFF.

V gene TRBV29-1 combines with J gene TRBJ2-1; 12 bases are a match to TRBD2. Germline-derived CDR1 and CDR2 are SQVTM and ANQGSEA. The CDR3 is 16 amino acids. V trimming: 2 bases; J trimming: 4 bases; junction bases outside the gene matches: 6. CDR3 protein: CSVESLTSGSYNEQFF. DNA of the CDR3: TGCAGCGTTGAATCCCTGACTAGCGGGAGTTACAATGAGCAGTTCTTC.

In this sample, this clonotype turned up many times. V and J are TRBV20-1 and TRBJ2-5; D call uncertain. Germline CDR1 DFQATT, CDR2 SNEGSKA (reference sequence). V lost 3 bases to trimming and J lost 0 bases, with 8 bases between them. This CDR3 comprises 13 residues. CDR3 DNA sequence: TGCAGTGCTAGGGGCACCGACCAAGAGACCCAGTACTTC. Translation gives CSARGTDQETQYF.

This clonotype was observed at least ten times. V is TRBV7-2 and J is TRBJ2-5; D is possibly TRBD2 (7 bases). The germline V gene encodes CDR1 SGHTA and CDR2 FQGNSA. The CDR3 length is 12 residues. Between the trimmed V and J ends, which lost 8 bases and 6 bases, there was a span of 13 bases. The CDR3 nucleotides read TGTGCCAGCGGGTCGGGGGGCAAGACCCAGTACTTC. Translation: CASGSGGKTQYF.

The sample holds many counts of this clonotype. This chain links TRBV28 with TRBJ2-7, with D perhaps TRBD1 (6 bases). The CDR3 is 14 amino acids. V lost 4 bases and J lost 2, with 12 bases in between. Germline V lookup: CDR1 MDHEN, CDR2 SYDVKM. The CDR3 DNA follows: TGTGCCAGCAGTTCCCGGGACACCCCCTACGAGCAGTACTTC. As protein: CASSSRDTPYEQYF. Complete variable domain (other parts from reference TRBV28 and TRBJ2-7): DVKVTQSSRYLVKRTGEKVFLECVQDMDHENMFWYRQDPGLGLRLIYFSYDVKMKEKGDIPEGYSVSREKKERFSLILESASTNQTSMYLCASSSRDTPYEQYFGPGTRLTVT.

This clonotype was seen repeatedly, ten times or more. CDR3 DNA sequence: TGTGCGGGAGGACAGGCCCATAATTCACCCCTCCACTTT. As protein: CAGGQAHNSPLHF. The rearrangement joins TRBV19 to TRBJ1-6, with TRBD1 matching 7 bases. CDR1 and CDR2 from the germline V gene are LNHDA and SQIVND (reference sequence). The CDR3 is 13 residues long.

The CDR3 reads CASSPYRGGMNTEAFF. CDR3 coding DNA: TGTGCCAGCAGTCCGTACAGGGGGGGAATGAACACTGAAGCTTTCTTT. The chain has TRBV28 and TRBJ1-1, with 8 bases fitting TRBD1. The germline gives CDR1 MDHEN, CDR2 SYDVKM. V trimming: 5 bases; J trimming: 0 bases; junction bases outside the gene matches: 8. The CDR3 has 16 residues.